Each of the 3 T cell receptor beta chains below was sequenced from the same sample in a study of a mutant IDH1 vaccine in newly diagnosed glioma. Profiled with immunoSEQ multiplex PCR; TCRdb holds only in-frame clones, not every one. The sample carries approximately 54,000 clones, roughly 80% recorded once. Indicated time point: baseline, week 1 (first vaccination visit). Treatment denoted: pre-vaccination baseline after standard-of-care therapy. The sequencing here drew on PBMCs, taken from a glioma patient treated with radiotherapy, temozolomide or both. The receptors come from a man aged 18 to 29 with glioma.

The chain has TRBV7-9 and TRBJ1-1, with D maybe TRBD1 (5 bases). This CDR3 is 14 amino acids long. V lost 2 bases and J 5 bases, leaving 12 bases between the germline ends. Per the germline V gene, CDR1 is SEHNR and CDR2 is FQNEAQ (reference sequence). Written as DNA, the CDR3 is TGTGCCAGCAGCTTATGGGGAGGGGTGACTGAAGCTTTCTTT. Protein sequence: CASSLWGGVTEAFF.

The chain is built from TRBV19 and TRBJ1-2, with D uncertain. V lost 6 bases, J lost 8 bases, and 19 bases lay in between. The CDR3 extends over 14 amino acids. Germline loops: CDR1 LNHDA, CDR2 SQIVND (reference sequence). The CDR3 DNA reads as TGTGCCAGTAGGACCCCCCAGGCCAATGGGGGCTACACCTTC. It specifies CASRTPQANGGYTF.

The rearrangement links TRBV10-3 to TRBJ1-4; D possibly corresponds to TRBD1 (5 bases). Deletions cut 8 bases from V and 7 bases from J, with 17 bases between. Germline loops: CDR1 ENHRY, CDR2 SYGVKD. This CDR3 is 14 amino acids long. CDR3 in DNA: TGTGCCATCGGCGACGGACGGACACCTGAAAAACTGTTTTTT. This gives the protein CAIGDGRTPEKLFF.